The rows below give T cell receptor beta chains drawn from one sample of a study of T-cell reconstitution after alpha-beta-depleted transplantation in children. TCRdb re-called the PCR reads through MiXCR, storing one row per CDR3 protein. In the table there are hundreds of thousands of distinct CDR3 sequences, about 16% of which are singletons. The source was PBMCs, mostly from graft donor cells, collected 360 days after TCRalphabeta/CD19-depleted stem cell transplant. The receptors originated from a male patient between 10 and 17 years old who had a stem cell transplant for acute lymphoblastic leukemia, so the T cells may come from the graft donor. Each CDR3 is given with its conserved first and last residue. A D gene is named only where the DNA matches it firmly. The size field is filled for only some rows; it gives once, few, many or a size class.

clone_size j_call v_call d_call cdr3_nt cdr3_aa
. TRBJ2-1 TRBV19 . TGTGCCAGTAGTCCCCAGGGGGAGGGGCATCACAATGAGCAGTTCTTC CASSPQGEGHHNEQFF
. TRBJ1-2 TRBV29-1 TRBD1 TGCAGCGTTAATGGCCCCCGGGACAGGGGTTGGGGCTACACCTTC CSVNGPRDRGWGYTF
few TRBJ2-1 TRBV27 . TGTGCCAGCAGTTACATGGGCCCAGACTCCTACAATGAGCAGTTCTTC CASSYMGPDSYNEQFF
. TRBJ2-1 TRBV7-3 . TGTGCCAGCAGCTTTAGGGCCTCTAGCTCAGACAATGAGCAGTTCTTC CASSFRASSSDNEQFF
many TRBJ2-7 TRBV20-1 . TGCAGTGCTAGAGTGGGGACACGGCCCTACGAGCAGTACTTC CSARVGTRPYEQYF
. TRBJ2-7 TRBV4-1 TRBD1 TGCGCCAGCAGCCAAGCTCCGGGACAGGGGACTTACGAGCAGTACTTC CASSQAPGQGTYEQYF
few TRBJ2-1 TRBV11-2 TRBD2 TGTGCCAGCAGCACCGACTTTGGGACTAGCCCTCCCCCCTCCAATGAGCAGTTCTTC CASSTDFGTSPPPSNEQFF
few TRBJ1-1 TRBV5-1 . TGCGCCAGCGGACTTCAGGGGTTGAACACTGAAGCTTTCTTT CASGLQGLNTEAFF
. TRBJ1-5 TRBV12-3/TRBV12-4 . TGTGCCAGCAGTTTAGGGGGTGCTTATAGCAATCAGCCCCAGCATTTT CASSLGGAYSNQPQHF
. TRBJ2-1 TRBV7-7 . TGTGCCAGCAGCAAGGGAGTAGGGGGCAATGAGCAGTTCTTC CASSKGVGGNEQFF
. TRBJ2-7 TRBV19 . TGTGCCAGTAGTGAGGGAAGCCACGAGCAGTACTTC CASSEGSHEQYF
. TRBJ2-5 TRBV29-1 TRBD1 TGCAGCGTTGAACCCCGGACAGGGCTCCAAGAGACCCAGTACTTC CSVEPRTGLQETQYF
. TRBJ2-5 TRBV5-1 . TGCGCCAGCAGCTTGAGCCCTCATGCCAGGGAGACCCAGTACTTC CASSLSPHARETQYF
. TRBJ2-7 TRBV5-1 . TGCGCCAGCAGCTTGTCTTCAGTAGACCCCTACGAGCAGTACTTC CASSLSSVDPYEQYF
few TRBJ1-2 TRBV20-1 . TGCAGTGCCTATCCCTCGGGCGGCTATGGCTACACCTTC CSAYPSGGYGYTF
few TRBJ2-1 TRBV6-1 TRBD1 TGTGCCAGCAGCCGGGCAGGGGGCGTGGGGCAGTTCTTC CASSRAGGVGQFF
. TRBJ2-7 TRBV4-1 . TGCGCCAGCAGCCAAGAAAACGGATACGAGCAGTACTTC CASSQENGYEQYF
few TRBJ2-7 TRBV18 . TGTGCCAGCTCACCAAGGGACTCTCCCTACCCCACCGAGCAGTACTTC CASSPRDSPYPTEQYF
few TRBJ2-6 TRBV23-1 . TGCGCCAGCAGTCAAAGTGGGTTCTCTGGGGCCAACGTCCTGACTTTC CASSQSGFSGANVLTF
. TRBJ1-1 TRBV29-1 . TGCAGCGTTTCAGGGGTGTTGAACACTGAAGCTTTCTTT CSVSGVLNTEAFF
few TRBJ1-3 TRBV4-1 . TGCGCCAGCAGCCAAGGTCTACGAAGCTCTGGAAACACCATATATTTT CASSQGLRSSGNTIYF
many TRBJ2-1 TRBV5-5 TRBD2 TGTGCCAGCAGCCCATCCAGCTGGGGGGGAGCCTACAATGAGCAGTTCTTC CASSPSSWGGAYNEQFF
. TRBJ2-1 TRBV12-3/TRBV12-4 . TGTGCCAGCAGACCCCACGGGGAGCCCTACAATGAGCAGTTCTTC CASRPHGEPYNEQFF
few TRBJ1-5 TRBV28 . TGTGCCAGCAGTTCCGGGGGGGCTTGGAATCAGCCCCAGCATTTT CASSSGGAWNQPQHF
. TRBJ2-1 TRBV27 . TGTGCCAGCATCGGGGGGCAAGGGGGCTCCTACAATGAGCAGTTCTTC CASIGGQGGSYNEQFF
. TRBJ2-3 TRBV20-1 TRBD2 TGCAGTGCTAGATCTCGTACTAGCGGGCGGTCAGATACGCAGTATTTT CSARSRTSGRSDTQYF
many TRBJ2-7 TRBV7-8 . TGTGCCAGCAGCTTAGAGTTGGCGTCCCCCCAGGGCTACGAGCAGTACTTC CASSLELASPQGYEQYF
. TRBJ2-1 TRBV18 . TGTGCCAGCTCCCGGATCGAGGGGACGTACAATGAGCAGTTCTTC CASSRIEGTYNEQFF
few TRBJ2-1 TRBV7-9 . TGTGCCAGCAGCCCAGGGTTCGGGAGATGGGGGTGGAATGAGCAGTTCTTC CASSPGFGRWGWNEQFF
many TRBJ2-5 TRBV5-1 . TGCGCCAGCAGCTTGAGGGACACCCAAGAGACCCAGTACTTC CASSLRDTQETQYF
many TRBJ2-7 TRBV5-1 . TGCGCCAGCAGCTGGACTTCCGCCTACGAGCAGTACTTC CASSWTSAYEQYF
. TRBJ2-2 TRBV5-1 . TGCGCCAGCAGCTTTAGGGAGGCCGGGGAGCTGTTTTTT CASSFREAGELFF
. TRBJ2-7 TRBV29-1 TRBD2 TGCAGCGTTGAACTAGCGGGAGGACACTACGAGCAGTACTTC CSVELAGGHYEQYF
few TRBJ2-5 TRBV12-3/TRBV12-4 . TGTGCCAGCAGTTTAGGTTTGGGGGGAGAGACCCAGTACTTC CASSLGLGGETQYF
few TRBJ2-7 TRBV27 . TGTGCCAGCAGTTTATCAGGGGGATTCTACGAGCAGTACTTC CASSLSGGFYEQYF
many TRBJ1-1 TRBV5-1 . TGCGCCAGCAGCTTGGACACCCTGAACACTGAAGCTTTCTTT CASSLDTLNTEAFF
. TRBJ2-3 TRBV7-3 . TGTGCCAGCAGCTTACAGGCTCACCGACTGACCACAGATACGCAGTATTTT CASSLQAHRLTTDTQYF
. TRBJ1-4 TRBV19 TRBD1 TGTGCCAGTAGCTGGGACAGCTCTAATGAAAAACTGTTTTTT CASSWDSSNEKLFF
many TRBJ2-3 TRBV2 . TGTGCCAGCAGTGACCCCGAGCGGACTAGCACAGATACGCAGTATTTT CASSDPERTSTDTQYF
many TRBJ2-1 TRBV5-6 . TGTGCCAGCACCAACGGGGTGGGAGGGGGTTACAATGAGCAGTTCTTC CASTNGVGGGYNEQFF
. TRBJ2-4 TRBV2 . TGTGCCAGCACATCGGGAGCCAAAAACGTTCAGTACTTC CASTSGAKNVQYF
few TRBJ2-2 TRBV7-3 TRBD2 TGTGCCAGCAGCTTAACCGGCGGGAGAGCCACCGGGGAGCTGTTTTTT CASSLTGGRATGELFF
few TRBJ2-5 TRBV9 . TGTGCCAGCAGCGTAGGTCCAGCGGCATTCTGGGGGACCCAGTACTTC CASSVGPAAFWGTQYF
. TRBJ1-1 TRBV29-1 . TGCAGCGTTGAAGGTGTGGCAGGGAGACACACTGAAGCTTTCTTT CSVEGVAGRHTEAFF
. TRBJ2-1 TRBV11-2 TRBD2 TGTGCCAGCAGCCAAATAGCGGGGGAGCAGTTCTTC CASSQIAGEQFF
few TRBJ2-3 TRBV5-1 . TGCGCCAGCAGCTTTTACTCCGCGTCCCGGACCCCAGATACGCAGTATTTT CASSFYSASRTPDTQYF
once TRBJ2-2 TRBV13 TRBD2 TGTGCCAGCAGCTTAGAGGCGGGGGCGAACACCGGGGAGCTGTTTTTT CASSLEAGANTGELFF
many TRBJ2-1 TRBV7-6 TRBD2 TGTGCCAGCAGACCACTAGCGGGGACCAGGAACAATGAGCAGTTCTTC CASRPLAGTRNNEQFF
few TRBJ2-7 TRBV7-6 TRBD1 TGTGCCAGCAGCTTAGCGGGACAGGGGGAATCCTACGAGCAGTACTTC CASSLAGQGESYEQYF
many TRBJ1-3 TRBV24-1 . TGTGCCACCAGTGATCCCAGCTCTGGAAACACCATATATTTT CATSDPSSGNTIYF
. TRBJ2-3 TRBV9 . TGTGCCAGCAGCGTAGGGGGTTACACAGATACGCAGTATTTT CASSVGGYTDTQYF
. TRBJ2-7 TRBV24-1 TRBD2 TGTGCCACCAGTAACCCTAGCGGTCCCACCGCCGAGCAGTACTTC CATSNPSGPTAEQYF
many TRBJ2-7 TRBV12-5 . TGTGCTAGTGGTTTGGTAGGTATTGGGCCAGGGTCATCGTACGAGCAGTACTTC CASGLVGIGPGSSYEQYF
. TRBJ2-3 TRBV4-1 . TGCGCCAGCAGCCCGAGTGAAGGGCGAGTAGATACGCAGTATTTT CASSPSEGRVDTQYF
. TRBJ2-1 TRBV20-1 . TGCAGTGCTAGACATCTCGAAACAGGCTCCTACAATGAGCAGTTCTTC CSARHLETGSYNEQFF
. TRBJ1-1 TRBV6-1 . TGTGCCAGCAGCCCAGGGGCAGGGTTAGGCGGCACTGAAGCTTTCTTT CASSPGAGLGGTEAFF
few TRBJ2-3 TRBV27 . TGTGCCAGCAGTTTAGCGGGAAGTCGCCCTAGCACAGATACGCAGTATTTT CASSLAGSRPSTDTQYF
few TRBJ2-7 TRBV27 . TGTGCCAGCAGCCTTCAACTAGTAAGGGGTGGGGAGCAGTACTTC CASSLQLVRGGEQYF
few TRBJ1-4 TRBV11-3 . TGTGCCAGCAGCCTGAACCCGGGGGAAAAACTGTTTTTT CASSLNPGEKLFF